These 32 T cell receptor beta chains share one sample of origin, sequenced in a study of T cells in Graves' hyperthyroidism and ophthalmopathy. Amplification of TCR beta CDR3 regions used RNA as the template. The primer set for the first-round RT-PCR of the TCR CDR3 was HTBI. From the multiplex PCR reads, TCRdb called clonotypes with MiXCR, one entry per CDR3 protein. The repertoire includes 650,000 to 700,000 distinct CDR3 sequences, approximately 15% of them detected once, and roughly a sixth sits in the top ten. Sequencing input: blood. These TCRs come from a man in his fifties or sixties with Graves' hyperthyroidism.

The count of this clonotype is one. One end of the junction does not line up with germline, which may come from a read error. The chain carries TRBV20-1 and TRBJ2-4; 11 nucleotides line up with TRBD1. Germline V gene lookup returns CDR1 DFQATT and CDR2 SNEGSKA (reference sequence). The CDR3 covers 15 residues. CDR3 DNA sequence: TGCAGTGCCCGACGGACAGGGGGCAGTGAAAACATTCAGGACTTC. This sequence encodes CSARRTGGSENIQDF.

J is TRBJ2-5 and V is TRBV28; TRBD2 matches at 11 bases. Germline V gene lookup returns CDR1 MDHEN and CDR2 SYDVKM. The trim removed 8 bases at V and 7 bases at J, leaving 12 bases unmatched. The CDR3 runs 15 residues. Here the CDR3 reads CASSGTSGGERTQYF. DNA for the CDR3: TGTGCCAGCTCTGGGACTAGCGGAGGGGAAAGGACCCAGTACTTC.

The chain carries TRBV28 and TRBJ2-7, with 13 nucleotides matching TRBD2. Per the germline V gene, CDR1 is MDHEN and CDR2 is SYDVKM. The V gene end was trimmed by 7 bases and the J gene end by 6 bases; junction bases not matched to a gene: 6. The CDR3 has 14 residues. This chain's CDR3 is CASIRLAGGREQYF. The CDR3 DNA reads as TGTGCCAGCATCCGACTAGCGGGAGGTCGCGAGCAGTACTTC.

This clonotype was found many times. The V call is TRBV5-1, the J call TRBJ2-3; D might be TRBD1 (8 bases). CDR3 size: 16 residues. With 4 bases removed from V and 4 bases from J, the gap between germline ends came to 19 bases. Germline values: CDR1 SGHRS, CDR2 YFSETQ. CDR3 in DNA: TGCGCCAGCAGCCCCGGACAGGGAGGGGTGGCAGATACGCAGTATTTT. The encoded protein is CASSPGQGGVADTQYF.

This clonotype was found a few times. This rearrangement joins TRBV27 to TRBJ2-1; D gene unclear. Per the germline V gene, CDR1 is MNHEY and CDR2 is SMNVEV (reference sequence). Deletions cut 6 bases from V and 0 bases from J, with 12 bases between. This CDR3 contains 15 residues. CDR3 protein: CASRVGFSSYNEQFF. CDR3 nucleotides: TGTGCCAGCAGAGTGGGGTTTAGCTCCTACAATGAGCAGTTCTTC.

This clonotype showed up just a few times. The chain has TRBV19 and TRBJ1-1; D remains unclear. Germline assignment: CDR1 LNHDA and CDR2 SQIVND (reference sequence). The CDR3 sequence is 13 residues long. Trimming shortened V by 2 bases and J by 1 base, and 5 bases separated the two germline ends. The CDR3 is CASSINTNTEAFF. The CDR3 coding sequence is TGTGCCAGTAGTATAAATACGAACACTGAAGCTTTCTTT.

In this sample, this clonotype turned up many times. The chain is built from TRBV6-2 or TRBV6-3 and TRBJ2-1; D not resolved. Germline CDR1 MNHEY, CDR2 SVGEGT. V shed 5 bases and J shed 3 bases, with 17 bases lying between them. This CDR3 has 16 amino acids. Written as DNA, the CDR3 is TGTGCCAGCAGTCTTAGCCGAGCATTCAACTACAATGAGCAGTTCTTC. It specifies CASSLSRAFNYNEQFF.

This clonotype was recorded a few times. V gene TRBV5-8 combines with J gene TRBJ2-1; 11 bases align to TRBD2. Germline V lookup: CDR1 SGHTS, CDR2 YDEGEE. Trimming removed 8 bases from V and 5 bases from J; junction bases left unmatched: 9. This CDR3 spans 15 amino acids. As DNA, the CDR3 is TGTGCCAGTTGGGGACTAGCGGAGACCGACAATGAGCAGTTCTTC. This sequence encodes CASWGLAETDNEQFF.

The chain is built from TRBV25-1 and TRBJ2-1, with D tentatively TRBD1 or TRBD2 (5 bases each). Trimming left V 0 bases short and J 6 bases short, with 9 bases between. The germline V gene encodes CDR1 MGHDK and CDR2 SYGVNS. CDR3 length equals 14 residues. CDR3 loop: CASSEYGTINEQFF. CDR3 DNA sequence: TGTGCCAGCAGTGAATATGGGACCATCAATGAGCAGTTCTTC.

At least ten counts were recorded for this clonotype. The rearrangement links TRBV20-1 to TRBJ2-1; 12 bases are shared with TRBD2. Germline V gene sequence: CDR1 DFQATT, CDR2 SNEGSKA (reference sequence). J gave up 8 bases and V 7 bases, and 18 bases lay outside the gene matches. The CDR3 has 17 amino acids. CDR3 loop: CSVAASGRAWRRDEQFF. CDR3 nucleotide sequence: TGCAGTGTCGCAGCTAGCGGGAGGGCCTGGAGAAGGGATGAGCAGTTCTTC.

The CDR3 protein is CATSDPRTGKRTDTQYF. In DNA form, the CDR3 reads TGTGCCACCAGTGATCCACGGACCGGGAAGAGGACAGATACGCAGTATTTT. The chain carries TRBV24-1 and TRBJ2-3, with D perhaps matching TRBD2 (5 bases). Germline V lookup: CDR1 KGHDR, CDR2 SFDVKD. Trimming cost V 3 bases and J 3 bases, with 18 bases left between them. This CDR3 has 17 amino acids.

This clonotype was observed many times. The chain has TRBV28 and TRBJ2-2; the match to TRBD2 covers 8 bases. Germline assignment: CDR1 MDHEN and CDR2 SYDVKM. The V segment lost 11 bases and the J segment 2 bases; nucleotides outside the gene matches: 10. The CDR3 sequence is 15 residues long. The CDR3 loop is CALKAAGENTGELFF. In nucleotides, the CDR3 is TGTGCCTTAAAGGCAGCGGGAGAAAACACCGGGGAGCTGTTTTTT.

This clonotype was counted only a few times. The chain uses TRBV11-2 and TRBJ2-5, with a tentative D call TRBD1 (6 bases). This CDR3 spans 15 amino acids. Trimming cost V 6 bases and J 5 bases, with 19 bases left between them. CDR1 SGHAT and CDR2 FQNNGV come from the germline V gene. CDR3 loop: CASSYYQGRGETQYF. CDR3 bases: TGTGCCAGCAGTTATTATCAGGGGAGAGGTGAGACCCAGTACTTC.

This clonotype has at least ten counts. The gene calls are TRBV7-9 and TRBJ2-3; either TRBD1 or TRBD2 may fit D (5 bases each). Germline CDR1 is SEHNR and CDR2 is FQNEAQ (reference sequence). The V gene lost 5 bases and the J gene lost 2 bases, with 17 bases spanning the gap. The CDR3 extends over 16 amino acids. Here the CDR3 reads CASSPHSGSITDTQYF. The CDR3 DNA reads as TGTGCCAGCAGCCCACATTCAGGGAGTATCACAGATACGCAGTATTTT.

This clonotype was detected many times. The rearrangement uses TRBV27 and TRBJ2-7; D is tentatively TRBD1 or TRBD2 (5 bases each). There are 14 residues in the CDR3. The germline V gene has CDR1 MNHEY and CDR2 SMNVEV (reference sequence). V was clipped by 1 base and J by 5 bases, with 12 bases between them. In DNA, the CDR3 is TGTGCCAGCAGTTTATTGGGGGAGCCCCACGAGCAGTACTTC. This translates into CASSLLGEPHEQYF.

Ten or more counts support this clonotype. The gene calls are TRBV24-1 and TRBJ2-3; D not certain. The germline V gene has CDR1 KGHDR and CDR2 SFDVKD. V was pared by 3 bases and J by 2 bases, with 8 bases between. The CDR3 is made up of 14 amino acids. The CDR3 region is CATSDPRTTDTQYF. CDR3 DNA: TGTGCCACCAGTGATCCCCGAACCACAGATACGCAGTATTTT.

This clonotype was counted ten times or more. V usage is TRBV27 and J usage is TRBJ1-1; tentative D call: TRBD1 (6 bases). V gave up 5 bases and J gave up 4 bases, with 11 bases separating them. Germline loops: CDR1 MNHEY, CDR2 SMNVEV (reference sequence). CDR3 size: 13 residues. CDR3 sequence reads: CASSQQGATEAFF. CDR3 bases: TGTGCCAGCAGTCAACAGGGAGCCACTGAAGCTTTCTTT.

In this sample, this clonotype turned up many times. The rearrangement joins TRBV7-2 to TRBJ1-1; TRBD1 might be the D (5 bases). The V gene lost 6 bases and the J gene lost 6 bases, with 17 bases spanning the gap. There are 14 residues in the CDR3. CDR1 is SGHTA and CDR2 is FQGNSA in the germline V gene. The chain's CDR3 is CASRERGTSAEAFF. In DNA, the CDR3 is TGTGCCAGCAGGGAGAGGGGCACTTCGGCTGAAGCTTTCTTT.

This clonotype showed up many times. The chain recombines TRBV7-2 with TRBJ2-1; D is undetermined. The CDR3 is 13 residues long. Germline V gene lookup returns CDR1 SGHTA and CDR2 FQGNSA. Trimming cost V 5 bases and J 4 bases, with 9 bases left between them. The CDR3 DNA follows: TGTGCCAGCAGCCTCCGACGGTACAATGAGCAGTTCTTC. Its protein is CASSLRRYNEQFF. Together with reference TRBV7-2 and TRBJ2-1, the CDR3 gives the full variable domain: GAGVSQSPSNKVTEKGKDVELRCDPISGHTALYWYRQSLGQGLEFLIYFQGNSAPDKSGLPSDRFSAERTGGSVSTLTIQRTQQEDSAVYLCASSLRRYNEQFFGPGTRLTVL.

This clonotype was seen many times. The chain joins TRBV3-1 to TRBJ2-5, with TRBD1 identical over 9 bases. CDR1 and CDR2 (germline): LGHDT, YNNKEL (reference sequence). The CDR3 is 16 residues long. With 1 base clipped from V and 2 bases from J, the junction kept 5 bases outside the gene matches. CDR3 bases: TGTGCCAGCAGCCAAGGTGTGACAGGGGGACAAGAGACCCAGTACTTC. This codes for CASSQGVTGGQETQYF.

This clonotype was counted ten times or more. The chain links TRBV20-1 to TRBJ1-1; 9 bases line up with TRBD1. This CDR3 is 13 amino acids long. Trimming at V came to 6 bases and at J to 4 bases, leaving 6 bases not matched to a gene. CDR1 and CDR2 (germline): DFQATT, SNEGSKA (reference sequence). The CDR3 DNA reads TGCAGTGCGGACAGGGGAATGAGCACTGAAGCTTTCTTT. Its protein product is CSADRGMSTEAFF.

This clonotype was detected ten times or more. This sequence joins TRBV28 and TRBJ2-7, with D hard to call. The CDR3 totals 13 residues. Trimming removed 4 bases from V and 5 bases from J, with 12 bases in between. In germline, CDR1 is MDHEN, CDR2 SYDVKM. As DNA, the CDR3 is TGTGCCAGCAGTTCCCCTCAGTCAGACGAGCAGTACTTC. Amino acids: CASSSPQSDEQYF.

At least ten counts were recorded for this clonotype. This chain links TRBV28 with TRBJ2-2; 14 bases align to TRBD2. The germline CDR1 and CDR2 sequences are MDHEN and SYDVKM. Trimming cost V 0 bases and J 7 bases; bases outside gene matches: 7. The CDR3 spans 18 residues. CDR3 sequence: CASSLWGTSGSSNGELFF. The CDR3, as DNA: TGTGCCAGCAGTTTATGGGGGACTAGCGGGAGTTCGAACGGGGAGCTGTTTTTT.

The chain joins TRBV24-1 to TRBJ2-2; D possibly corresponds to TRBD1 (6 bases). Trimming removed 9 bases at V and 6 bases at J, with 19 bases between. This CDR3 has 15 residues. Germline V gene lookup returns CDR1 KGHDR and CDR2 SFDVKD. CDR3 nucleotide sequence: TGTGCCACCGGACCGGGACATTTAGTTGCCGGGGAGCTGTTTTTT. Amino acids: CATGPGHLVAGELFF.

The chain is built from TRBV28 and TRBJ2-5; D unresolved. The germline CDR1 and CDR2 sequences are MDHEN and SYDVKM. This CDR3 is 14 amino acids long. Trimming shortened V by 6 bases and J by 2 bases, and 13 bases separated the two germline ends. The CDR3 DNA reads TGTGCCAGCAGCCCAGACCGTCCGCAAGAGACCCAGTACTTC. It encodes CASSPDRPQETQYF.

This clonotype was seen repeatedly, ten times or more. J is TRBJ1-5 and V is TRBV12-3 or TRBV12-4; D remains ambiguous. This CDR3 spans 13 amino acids. Between the trimmed V and J ends, which lost 6 bases and 4 bases, there was a span of 10 bases. The CDR3 spells CASRTLGNQPQHF. For the CDR3, the DNA is TGTGCCAGCAGGACACTTGGGAATCAGCCCCAGCATTTT.

This clonotype occurred many times. A much larger clone differs by one base, so this may be a read error. The rearrangement joins TRBV2 to TRBJ2-5; no firm D call. From germline, CDR1 is SNHLY and CDR2 FYNNEI. This CDR3 comprises 12 residues. V lost 6 bases and J lost 2, with 7 bases in between. The CDR3: CASRDQQETQYF. CDR3 bases: TGTGCCAGCAGGGACCAGCAAGAGACCCAGTACTTC. Full variable domain (rest looked up from reference TRBV2 and TRBJ2-5): EPEVTQTPSHQVTQMGQEVILRCVPISNHLYFYWYRQILGQKVEFLVSFYNNEISEKSEIFDDQFSVERPDGSNFTLKIRSTKLEDSAMYFCASRDQQETQYFGPGTRLLVL.

This sequence joins TRBV5-1 and TRBJ2-2; TRBD1 agrees at 10 bases. This CDR3 spans 18 amino acids. Germline V gives CDR1 SGHRS, CDR2 YFSETQ. The V segment lost 4 bases and the J segment 3 bases; nucleotides outside the gene matches: 12. CDR3 bases: TGCGCCAGCAGCGATTTCCGGGACAGGGGTGTTTACACCGGGGAGCTGTTTTTT. It codes for CASSDFRDRGVYTGELFF.

This clonotype was observed a few times. The chain combines TRBV10-3 with TRBJ2-3, with 10 bases matching TRBD2. V trimming: 8 bases; J trimming: 2 bases; junction bases outside the gene matches: 10. This CDR3 has 16 amino acids. Per the germline V gene, CDR1 is ENHRY and CDR2 is SYGVKD. The CDR3 DNA is TGTGCCATCGGTGGCCCACTAGCGGGACACACAGATACGCAGTATTTT. Amino acid sequence: CAIGGPLAGHTDTQYF.

This clonotype was observed a handful of times. The chain uses TRBV11-2 and TRBJ2-7, with TRBD2 as a possible D gene (7 bases). The germline V gene encodes CDR1 SGHAT and CDR2 FQNNGV. The CDR3 covers 14 residues. The V and J ends lost 5 bases and 7 bases respectively, with 18 bases between them. This CDR3 reads CASSLGGGRREQYF. CDR3 sequence (DNA): TGTGCCAGCAGCCTAGGGGGGGGGCGCCGGGAGCAGTACTTC.

A few counts support this clonotype. The genes are TRBV15 and TRBJ2-7; TRBD2 matches at 14 bases. Germline V gene sequence: CDR1 LNHNV, CDR2 YYDKDF (reference sequence). The V segment lost 0 bases and the J segment 5 bases; nucleotides outside the gene matches: 12. The CDR3 has 19 amino acids. The CDR3 protein is CATSRDRATSGRAENEQYF. The CDR3 bases are TGTGCCACCAGCAGAGATCGGGCGACTAGCGGGAGGGCCGAAAACGAGCAGTACTTC.

This clonotype was found a few times. The chain has TRBV3-1 and TRBJ1-5; D possibly corresponds to TRBD1 (6 bases). The CDR3 extends over 14 amino acids. Germline V gives CDR1 LGHDT, CDR2 YNNKEL (reference sequence). Between the trimmed V and J ends, which lost 0 bases and 6 bases, there was a span of 9 bases. The CDR3, as DNA: TGTGCCAGCAGCCAAGATGGGGGGGCTCAGCCCCAGCATTTT. Amino acids: CASSQDGGAQPQHF.